The rows below give T cell receptor beta chains drawn from one sample of a study of blood T cell repertoires in COVID-19. Repertoires were generated with immunoSEQ multiplex PCR, while TCRdb's copy carries only in-frame clones and drops some. The repertoire has fewer than 80,000 clones, around 90% of them found once; the top ten carry less than 6.5%. Sequenced sample: peripheral blood. These receptors originate from a man aged 50 to 59 with acute or convalescent COVID-19. Both conserved end residues are part of each CDR3. Fields, in order: V gene, D gene, J gene, clone size, CDR3 protein, CDR3 DNA. D genes are given only for firm matches. Only some rows state a clone size, as once, few, many or a class for expanded clones.

>TRBV5-1|-|TRBJ2-5|-
CASSLTGPGTQYF
TGCGCCAGCAGCTTAACAGGTCCCGGGACCCAGTACTTC
>TRBV7-3|-|TRBJ2-7|-
CASSLTIPMRQAPAGIPGSHEQYF
TGTGCCAGCAGCTTAACGATACCAATGAGACAGGCGCCGGCCGGAATACCGGGGTCTCACGAGCAGTACTTC
>TRBV27|-|TRBJ2-1|many
CASKEIVSYNEQFF
TGTGCCAGCAAGGAGATAGTCTCCTACAATGAGCAGTTCTTC
>TRBV2|TRBD1|TRBJ1-1|-
CASSAQGMNTEAFF
TGTGCCAGCAGTGCACAGGGGATGAACACTGAAGCTTTCTTT
>TRBV18|TRBD1|TRBJ2-4|-
CASVQGAGNIQYF
TGTGCCAGCGTACAGGGGGCTGGAAACATTCAGTACTTC
>TRBV18|-|TRBJ1-5|-
CASSPGAVGNQPQHF
TGTGCCAGCTCACCAGGGGCGGTGGGCAATCAGCCCCAGCATTTT
>TRBV5-1|-|TRBJ2-1|once
CASGSDFNEQFF
TGCGCCAGCGGCTCGGACTTTAATGAGCAGTTCTTC
>TRBV7-6|TRBD1|TRBJ2-5|-
CASSSPDRGETQYF
TGTGCCAGCAGCTCCCCTGACAGGGGAGAGACCCAGTACTTC
>TRBV28|TRBD2|TRBJ2-2|-
CASTPARGGGSRGELFF
TGTGCCAGCACCCCTGCACGCGGGGGAGGAAGTCGGGGGGAGCTGTTTTTT
>TRBV5-5|-|TRBJ2-3|-
CASSLDTGSDTQYF
TGTGCCAGCAGCTTGGATACAGGGTCAGATACGCAGTATTTT